Listed below are T cell receptor beta chains from one sample, sequenced in a study of blood T cell repertoires in COVID-19. Only in-frame clones appear in the TCRdb table, and some are missing; sequencing was by immunoSEQ multiplex PCR. The sample lists 230,000 or so clones, 75% to 85% occurring once. What was sequenced was peripheral blood. The source of these receptors is a woman in her thirties or forties who had recovered from COVID-19. The CDR3 runs from the conserved cysteine through the conserved F or W. D genes are given only for firm matches. For some rows the clone size is stated as once, few or many, or as a class when expanded; others skip it.

j_call v_call d_call clone_size cdr3_nt cdr3_aa
TRBJ2-1 TRBV28 TRBD1 . TGTGCCAGCACTGCGACAGGGGGGCTTTACAATGAGCAGTTCTTC CASTATGGLYNEQFF
TRBJ2-5 TRBV2 . . TGTGCCAGCACCCTACCAGGGGAGGAGACCCAGTACTTC CASTLPGEETQYF
TRBJ1-1 TRBV7-9 . . TGTGCCAGCAGCAAGGGGTTCCAGGGTGCGGGAGAAGCTTTCTTT CASSKGFQGAGEAFF
TRBJ2-2 TRBV25-1 TRBD1 . TGTGCCAGCAGCACTACAGGGGGTCCCGGGGAGCTGTTTTTT CASSTTGGPGELFF
TRBJ2-2 TRBV11-3 TRBD2 . TGTGCCAGCAGTCTTTCCGAGGCTAGCGGGGCGACCGACACCGGGGAGCTGTTTTTT CASSLSEASGATDTGELFF
TRBJ1-5 TRBV6-6 TRBD1 once TGTGCCAGCAGTTACGGGGGGACAGTCAATCAGCCCCAGCATTTT CASSYGGTVNQPQHF
TRBJ1-2 TRBV5-6 . . TGTGCCAGCAGCTTATTAGGAGGTCGAGGCTACACCTTC CASSLLGGRGYTF
TRBJ1-6 TRBV7-9 . . TGTGCCAGCAGCTTAGTTCAGGGCCCCCTCCACTTT CASSLVQGPLHF
TRBJ2-7 TRBV7-2 . . TGTGCCAGCAGCCCCCGGGACTACGAGCAGTACTTC CASSPRDYEQYF
TRBJ2-7 TRBV27 TRBD1 . TGTGCCAGCAGTAAACAGGGGGCCTACGAGCAGTACTTC CASSKQGAYEQYF
TRBJ1-5 TRBV10-3 TRBD1 many TGTGCCATCAGTGAGCGGGGACAGGGAGTTAGCAATCAGCCCCAGCATTTT CAISERGQGVSNQPQHF